The next 27 T cell receptor beta chains were all read from a single sample in a study of T cell responses to AZD1222 COVID-19 vaccine. Here immunoSEQ multiplex PCR was the method, and the copy in TCRdb shows in-frame clones only, minus some. The repertoire holds about 79,000 clones, with 80% as singletons. The material was peripheral blood, obtained on day 0 of AZD1222 vaccination. These TCRs come from an adult in good health.

The chain carries TRBV7-9 and TRBJ1-1; D is undetermined. Germline CDR1 and CDR2: SEHNR and FQNEAQ (reference sequence). V lost 1 base and J lost 0, with 6 bases in between. The CDR3 has 14 residues. CDR3 sequence (DNA): TGTGCCAGCAGCTTAGAGATATTGAACACTGAAGCTTTCTTT. Amino acids: CASSLEILNTEAFF.

The chain is built from TRBV12-3 or TRBV12-4 and TRBJ2-3; tentative D call: TRBD1 (6 bases). V shed 6 bases and J shed 7 bases, with 14 bases lying between them. The CDR3 spans 13 residues. This chain's CDR3 is CASSPDSVNTQYF. DNA for the CDR3: TGTGCCAGCAGCCCGGACAGTGTCAATACGCAGTATTTT.

This CDR3 reads CASGQGNMNTEAFF. The CDR3 DNA reads as TGTGCCAGCGGGCAGGGGAACATGAACACTGAAGCTTTCTTT. This chain uses TRBV28 with TRBJ1-1, with D maybe TRBD1 (6 bases). The V end lost 8 bases, the J end lost 0 bases, and 13 bases lay between the germline ends. This CDR3 has 14 residues. CDR1 is MDHEN and CDR2 is SYDVKM in the germline V gene.

This chain uses TRBV11-2 with TRBJ2-1, with 10 bases fitting TRBD1. J was trimmed by 12 bases and V by 4 bases; bases with no gene match: 9. CDR1 and CDR2 (germline): SGHAT, FQNNGV. The CDR3 contains 14 residues. CDR3 in amino acids: CASSSPGQGTPQFF. Here the CDR3 DNA reads TGTGCCAGCAGCTCCCCGGGACAGGGGACGCCGCAGTTCTTC.

The rearrangement uses TRBV6-4 and TRBJ1-2, with TRBD1 identical over 10 bases. Trimming removed 5 bases from V and 7 bases from J; junction bases left unmatched: 4. The CDR3 is made up of 13 amino acids. Looked up from germline, CDR1 is MRHNA and CDR2 is SNTAGT. The CDR3 coding sequence is TGTGCCAGCAGTCCGGGACAGGGGACTGGCTACACCTTC. Translation: CASSPGQGTGYTF.

The V gene is TRBV6-5, the J gene TRBJ1-5; D is ambiguous. The germline CDR1 and CDR2 sequences are MNHEY and SVGAGI. Trimming removed 2 bases from V and 3 bases from J, with 5 bases in between. The CDR3 runs to 13 residues. CDR3 sequence (DNA): TGTGCCAGCAGTTACGCGTACAATCAGCCCCAGCATTTT. This gives the protein CASSYAYNQPQHF.

This clone came up a few times. The rearrangement joins TRBV2 to TRBJ1-1, with D possibly matching TRBD1 (5 bases). The V end was cut by 8 bases, the J end by 4 bases, with 17 bases between. CDR1 is SNHLY, CDR2 FYNNEI, per germline. CDR3 length equals 14 residues. CDR3 sequence reads: CASREDGASTEAFF. Here the CDR3 DNA reads TGTGCCAGCCGAGAGGACGGGGCTTCCACTGAAGCTTTCTTT.

This chain connects TRBV2 to TRBJ2-7; TRBD2 aligns across 13 bases. CDR1 and CDR2 (germline): SNHLY, FYNNEI. V was clipped by 7 bases and J by 6 bases; unmatched bases: 6. The CDR3 consists of 14 residues. The DNA for the CDR3 is TGTGCCAGCAATACGGGACTAGCGGGGCCCGAGCAGTACTTC. This sequence encodes CASNTGLAGPEQYF.

The genes are TRBV6-5 and TRBJ1-1, with 8 bases aligning to TRBD1. The CDR3 extends over 16 amino acids. Germline assignment: CDR1 MNHEY and CDR2 SVGAGI. Losses at the gene ends were 2 bases for V and 0 bases for J; bases not matched to a gene: 5. The CDR3 nucleotides read TGTGCCAGCAGTTACGGGCAGGGGGCCATGAACACTGAAGCTTTCTTT. This codes for CASSYGQGAMNTEAFF.

The chain recombines TRBV5-6 with TRBJ2-5; D could derive from TRBD1 or TRBD2 (5 bases each). The CDR3 totals 13 residues. Trimming removed 2 bases at V and 10 bases at J, with 15 bases between. CDR1 is SGHDT and CDR2 is YYEEEE in the germline V gene. The CDR3 here is CASSFRDPSGQYF. The CDR3 region has the DNA TGTGCCAGCAGCTTCAGGGACCCCTCGGGCCAGTACTTC.

V and J are TRBV5-1 and TRBJ2-5; tentative D call: TRBD1 (5 bases). There are 16 residues in the CDR3. V lost 5 bases, J lost 4 bases, and 21 bases lay in between. Germline assignment: CDR1 SGHRS and CDR2 YFSETQ. As DNA, the CDR3 is TGCGCCAGCAGTTCAACTCCCTTAGGGGCCCGAGAGACCCAGTACTTC. It yields the protein CASSSTPLGARETQYF.

This sequence joins TRBV29-1 and TRBJ1-5; D gene uncertain. Germline loops: CDR1 SQVTM, CDR2 ANQGSEA. The CDR3 consists of 12 residues. With 4 bases removed from V and 6 bases from J, the gap between germline ends came to 10 bases. The CDR3 DNA sequence: TGCAGCGTTGGGTCGGGGTTTCAGCCCCAGCATTTT. Translating gives CSVGSGFQPQHF.

The V and J genes are TRBV4-1 and TRBJ1-5; 11 nucleotides line up with TRBD1. CDR3 length: 15 residues. The V gene end was trimmed by 4 bases and the J gene end by 6 bases; junction bases not matched to a gene: 5. Germline V gene data show CDR1 as MGHRA and CDR2 as YSYEKL. In nucleotides, the CDR3 is TGCGCCAGCAGCCTCGGGACAGGGGGGCGTCAGCCCCAGCATTTT. Encoded protein: CASSLGTGGRQPQHF.

The gene calls are TRBV2 and TRBJ1-5, with 7 positions matching TRBD1. The germline gives CDR1 SNHLY, CDR2 FYNNEI. The V segment lost 4 bases and the J segment 2 bases; nucleotides outside the gene matches: 11. The CDR3 totals 17 residues. CDR3 sequence (DNA): TGTGCCAGCAGTGTAACAGCAGGGGGATATGGCAATCAGCCCCAGCATTTT. This translates into CASSVTAGGYGNQPQHF.

CDR3 DNA sequence: TGTGCCAGCAGCGAAGGGAAACGGAATAATGAAAAACTGTTTTTT. Protein product: CASSEGKRNNEKLFF. The chain employs TRBV4-2 and TRBJ1-4; D remains ambiguous. The ends were cut back, 5 bases at V and 4 bases at J, with 14 bases in the middle. The CDR3 covers 15 residues. Germline V gene lookup returns CDR1 LGHNA and CDR2 YNFKEQ.

The J gene is TRBJ2-7, the V gene TRBV5-1; no definite D call. This CDR3 spans 11 amino acids. Germline CDR1 reads SGHRS; CDR2 reads YFSETQ. With 0 bases removed from V and 6 bases from J, the gap between germline ends came to 4 bases. DNA for the CDR3: TGCGCCAGCAGCTTGGGGCCCGAGCAGTACTTC. Translating it yields CASSLGPEQYF.

This clone was found once. The chain is built from TRBV19 and TRBJ1-4; 8 positions agree with TRBD1. V trimming: 5 bases; J trimming: 4 bases; junction bases outside the gene matches: 6. This CDR3 is 15 amino acids long. Per the germline V gene, CDR1 is LNHDA and CDR2 is SQIVND (reference sequence). The DNA of the CDR3 is TGTGCCAGTAGTTCGCAGGGGGCCAATAATGAAAAACTGTTTTTT. Residues: CASSSQGANNEKLFF.

This chain uses TRBV5-1 with TRBJ1-5, with 9 bases that match TRBD1. The V and J ends lost 2 bases and 4 bases, in that order; junction bases with no gene match: 10. Per the germline V gene, CDR1 is SGHRS and CDR2 is YFSETQ. The CDR3 has 17 residues. For the CDR3, the DNA is TGCGCCAGCAGCTTAGGGGCCGGGACAGGGCTAAATCAGCCCCAGCATTTT. Translating gives CASSLGAGTGLNQPQHF.

The V and J genes are TRBV5-6 and TRBJ2-3, with 9 bases identical to TRBD2. This CDR3 has 18 residues. V lost 4 bases and J lost 4; bases outside the gene matches: 16. Germline CDR1 SGHDT, CDR2 YYEEEE. The CDR3 sequence: CASSPGGREGRWADTQYF. Written as DNA, the CDR3 is TGTGCCAGCAGCCCCGGGGGGCGGGAGGGCCGTTGGGCAGATACGCAGTATTTT.

V is TRBV6-1 and J is TRBJ1-4, with D unresolved. V lost 2 bases to trimming and J lost 0 bases, with 7 bases between them. The CDR3 has 15 residues. Germline values: CDR1 MNHNS, CDR2 SASEGT. The CDR3 DNA follows: TGTGCCAGCAGTGAATGGTGGTCAACTAATGAAAAACTGTTTTTT. Its protein product is CASSEWWSTNEKLFF.

The rearrangement uses TRBV6-6 and TRBJ2-3, with 11 bases aligning to TRBD2. The CDR3 is 14 residues long. Germline CDR1 reads MNHNY; CDR2 reads SVGAGI (reference sequence). V lost 5 bases, J lost 9 bases, and 7 bases stayed unmatched. CDR3 protein: CASSNLAGGLTQYF. In DNA, the CDR3 is TGTGCCAGCAGTAACCTAGCGGGGGGCCTAACGCAGTATTTT.

The chain joins TRBV14 to TRBJ1-2; D is uncertain. This CDR3 is 13 amino acids long. V was pared by 3 bases and J by 10 bases, with 15 bases between. CDR1 is SGHDN and CDR2 is FVKESK in the germline V gene. The chain's CDR3 is CASSHIPEGVYTF. The CDR3, as DNA: TGTGCCAGCAGCCACATTCCGGAGGGAGTCTACACCTTC.

The chain uses TRBV7-2 and TRBJ1-1, with D unclear. V lost 11 bases to trimming and J lost 8 bases, with 9 bases between them. Germline lookup yields CDR1 SGHTA and CDR2 FQGNSA. This CDR3 spans 9 amino acids. This CDR3 reads CAVGSEAFF. The CDR3 DNA follows: TGTGCCGTCGGGTCAGAAGCTTTCTTT.

The V gene is TRBV5-1, the J gene TRBJ2-1; no clear D. Germline values: CDR1 SGHRS, CDR2 YFSETQ. This CDR3 comprises 14 residues. V lost 0 bases, J lost 8 bases, and 12 bases lay in between. The CDR3 is CASSLDLGIDEQFF. DNA for the CDR3: TGCGCCAGCAGCTTGGATCTAGGAATAGATGAGCAGTTCTTC.

The chain links TRBV6-1 to TRBJ1-5, with D possibly matching TRBD1 (5 bases). The CDR3 covers 15 residues. Germline V gene sequence: CDR1 MNHNS, CDR2 SASEGT. The V and J ends lost 2 bases and 9 bases respectively, with 17 bases between them. CDR3 amino acids: CASSESPRAGRPQHF. The CDR3, as DNA: TGTGCCAGCAGTGAATCCCCCAGGGCTGGTAGGCCCCAGCATTTT.

The rearrangement joins TRBV19 to TRBJ1-1; unclear D gene. The CDR3 runs to 12 residues. With 5 bases removed from V and 7 bases from J, the gap between germline ends came to 11 bases. Germline CDR1 and CDR2: LNHDA and SQIVND (reference sequence). Written as DNA, the CDR3 is TGTGCCAGTAGTTCGGGTACTGGTGAAGCTTTCTTT. It is translated as CASSSGTGEAFF.

V is TRBV7-2 and J is TRBJ2-5; possibly TRBD2 for D (7 bases). Trimming cost V 3 bases and J 6 bases, with 8 bases left between them. From germline, CDR1 is SGHTA and CDR2 FQGNSA. The CDR3 loop spans 12 amino acids. The CDR3 DNA follows: TGTGCCAGCAGCTTCGGGGGGCAGACCCAGTACTTC. Amino acids: CASSFGGQTQYF.